This T cell receptor beta chain was observed in a study of cytomegalovirus exposure and HLA in healthy donors. Whole-study results and caveats: Later, an analysis showed that TCR beta chains associated with HLA were more clonally expanded than others that were equally common. The investigators catalogued 180 or so TCR beta chains as cytomegalovirus-associated.

Primers included in the PCR were 60 Vbeta and 13 Jbeta primers. Generated by immunoSEQ multiplex PCR, the TCRdb table keeps only in-frame clones and is missing some. The sample has around 150,000 clones; around 66% are singletons. A single count supports this clone. Antigen unknown. This sequence was found in a woman in her twenties or thirties in good health and CMV-seropositive. Sample: PBMCs.

CDR3 sequence reads: CASSSRGDRVFHTEAFF. The CDR3 region has the DNA TGCGCCAGCAGCTCCCGGGGGGACAGGGTATTTCACACTGAAGCTTTCTTT. The rearrangement joins TRBV5-1 to TRBJ1-1, with 9 nucleotides matching TRBD1. Germline trimming cut 3 bases from V and 3 bases from J; bases unmatched to any gene: 12. The V gene's germline CDR1 is SGHRS and CDR2 YFSETQ. The CDR3 has 17 residues.